This T cell receptor (beta chain) emerged from a study of blood T cell repertoires in COVID-19. In the original workflow: Reference gene primer amplification yielded estimated nucleated cell counts. The protocol was immunoSEQ multiplex PCR, while the TCRdb copy is restricted to in-frame clones and leaves out a portion. V and J calls and clone size are given by that table; D and trimming were obtained from the DNA. The sample lists 200,000 or so clones, roughly 80% occurring once. This clone was seen more than once but under ten times. Germline V gene sequence: CDR1 SGHAT, CDR2 FQNNGV. The CDR3 consists of 16 residues. V was cut by 1 base and J by 0 bases, with 13 bases left in between.

The sequence came from a human donor in a cohort sampled during active COVID-19. The specimen sequenced was peripheral blood. The chain joins TRBV11-2 to TRBJ2-7; the D gene is possibly TRBD2 (6 bases). The CDR3 spells CASSLGGGPSSYEQYF. The CDR3 bases are TGTGCCAGCAGCTTAGGAGGAGGGCCCTCCTCCTACGAGCAGTACTTC.